This T cell receptor beta chain was captured by sequencing in a study of graft-versus-host responses after intestinal transplantation. In the study overall: Tacrolimus plus steroids were given to all recipients for about 3 years, preceded by anti-thymocyte globulin induction. General study results and limits: High graft-versus-host to host-versus-graft T cell clonal ratios marked allografts of patients with graft-donor macrochimerism. GvH clones turned up in recipient marrow; some had shown up first in ileum or blood. Early post-transplant declines in HvG were associated with peak levels of circulating GvH clones.

The method was immunoSEQ multiplex PCR; TCRdb's version includes in-frame clones alone and lacks a portion of them. Found here are about 6,400 clones, roughly 85% of them singletons; the top ten hold approximately 8.1%. V lost 7 bases, J lost 3 bases, and 24 bases lay in between. Germline V gene data show CDR1 as MDHEN and CDR2 as SYDVKM. The CDR3 runs to 18 residues. Concerning this clone: The antigen remains unidentified.

Graft-derived tissue was subjected to processing to liberate intraepithelial and lamina propria lymphocytes. The chain carries TRBV28 and TRBJ1-4; D remains ambiguous. This TCR was sampled from a human patient who received an intestinal transplant, so some T cells may come from the graft donor. Sequenced material: ileum tissue, taken around 300 days after intestinal transplant. CDR3 bases: TGTGCCAGCACCATGGCTTTTAGCCGCTTGGCTGCTAATGAAAAACTGTTTTTT. The encoded protein is CASTMAFSRLAANEKLFF.